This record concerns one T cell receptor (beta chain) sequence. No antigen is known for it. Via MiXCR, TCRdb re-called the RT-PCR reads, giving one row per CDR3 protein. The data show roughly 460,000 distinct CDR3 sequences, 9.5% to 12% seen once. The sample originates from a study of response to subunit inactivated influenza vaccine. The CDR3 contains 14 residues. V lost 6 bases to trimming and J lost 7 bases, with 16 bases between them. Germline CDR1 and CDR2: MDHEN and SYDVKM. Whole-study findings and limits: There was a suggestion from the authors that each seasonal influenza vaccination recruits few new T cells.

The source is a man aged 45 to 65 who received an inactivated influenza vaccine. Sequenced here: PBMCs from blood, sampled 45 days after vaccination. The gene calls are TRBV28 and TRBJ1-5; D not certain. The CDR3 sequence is CASSSGGLGQPQHF. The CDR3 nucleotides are TGTGCCAGCAGCTCCGGAGGTCTGGGGCAGCCCCAGCATTTT.